These T cell receptor beta chains were read from a single sample in a study of CD8 T cells in ankylosing spondylitis. MiXCR, applied by TCRdb to the 5' RACE reads, yields one record per CDR3 protein. The profile covers 250,000 to 350,000 distinct CDR3 sequences, with approximately 8% appearing a single time and roughly 15% taken by the ten largest. Sequenced input: blood, either unsorted or a sorted T cell fraction (not recorded which). The receptors come from a male donor with ankylosing spondylitis. CDR3s include the opening cysteine and the closing phenylalanine or tryptophan. A D gene is named only where the DNA matches it firmly. Not every row has a clone size; where given, it reads once, few, many or a size class.

J gene: TRBJ2-2; clone size: many; V gene: TRBV5-5; D gene: -; CDR3 DNA: TGTGCCAGCAGCTTGGCGGGACCTAACACCGGGGAGCTGTTTTTT; CDR3 protein: CASSLAGPNTGELFF
J gene: TRBJ2-7; clone size: few; V gene: TRBV5-1; D gene: -; CDR3 DNA: TGCGCCAGCAGCTTGGTGTCAGGGAAGAGCTACGAGCAGTACTTC; CDR3 protein: CASSLVSGKSYEQYF
J gene: TRBJ2-5; clone size: many; V gene: TRBV6-5; D gene: -; CDR3 DNA: TGTGCCAGCAGTTACTCCGCGGAGCCCGCAGAGACCCAGTACTTC; CDR3 protein: CASSYSAEPAETQYF
J gene: TRBJ1-1; clone size: many; V gene: TRBV3-1; D gene: TRBD1; CDR3 DNA: TGTGCCAGCAGCCAACCCAGGGGACAGGGGAACACTGAAGCTTTCTTT; CDR3 protein: CASSQPRGQGNTEAFF
J gene: TRBJ2-2; clone size: -; V gene: TRBV5-4; D gene: -; CDR3 DNA: TGTGCCAGCAGCCCCCAGGTCGACAGTAGCACCGGGGAGCTGTTTTTT; CDR3 protein: CASSPQVDSSTGELFF
J gene: TRBJ2-1; clone size: few; V gene: TRBV5-5; D gene: -; CDR3 DNA: TGTGCCAGCAGGCCTGGACAGCCAAGCTCCTACAATGAGCAGTTCTTC; CDR3 protein: CASRPGQPSSYNEQFF
J gene: TRBJ1-5; clone size: few; V gene: TRBV7-9; D gene: -; CDR3 DNA: TGTGCCAGCAGCTTAGCTGCCGGCGGACCCAATCAGCCCCAGCATTTT; CDR3 protein: CASSLAAGGPNQPQHF
J gene: TRBJ2-1; clone size: -; V gene: TRBV12-3/TRBV12-4; D gene: -; CDR3 DNA: TGTGCCAGCAGTTTCGGCGGGACAACCTACAATGAGCAGTTCTTC; CDR3 protein: CASSFGGTTYNEQFF
J gene: TRBJ2-7; clone size: -; V gene: TRBV6-2/TRBV6-3; D gene: TRBD1; CDR3 DNA: TGTGCCAGCAGTCACCGGCCTGACCCCCCCGACAGGGGCTACGAGCAGTACTTC; CDR3 protein: CASSHRPDPPDRGYEQYF
J gene: TRBJ2-4; clone size: few; V gene: TRBV9; D gene: TRBD2; CDR3 DNA: TGTGCCAGCAGCGGGGCCCCCCCCGGAGCGGGGCTAGCCAAAAACATTCAGTACTTC; CDR3 protein: CASSGAPPGAGLAKNIQYF
J gene: TRBJ1-1; clone size: many; V gene: TRBV11-2; D gene: TRBD1; CDR3 DNA: TGTGCCAGCAGCTTTACAGGGGTCACTGAAGCTTTCTTT; CDR3 protein: CASSFTGVTEAFF
J gene: TRBJ2-3; clone size: -; V gene: TRBV5-1; D gene: -; CDR3 DNA: TGCGCCAGCAGCTTGGCGCCGGGTACAGATACGCAGTATTTT; CDR3 protein: CASSLAPGTDTQYF
J gene: TRBJ2-7; clone size: few; V gene: TRBV27; D gene: -; CDR3 DNA: TGTGCCAGCAGTCCTCCGATCGGCAGGGCAGGATCCTACGAGCAGTACTTC; CDR3 protein: CASSPPIGRAGSYEQYF
J gene: TRBJ2-5; clone size: many; V gene: TRBV5-1; D gene: -; CDR3 DNA: TGCGCCAGCAGCTTGGCAGACGGCCAAGAGACCCAGTACTTC; CDR3 protein: CASSLADGQETQYF
J gene: TRBJ2-5; clone size: many; V gene: TRBV7-2; D gene: -; CDR3 DNA: TGTGCCAGCAGCTTAGGAGCTGGTGGGGAGACCCAGTACTTC; CDR3 protein: CASSLGAGGETQYF
J gene: TRBJ2-2; clone size: few; V gene: TRBV6-2/TRBV6-3; D gene: TRBD2; CDR3 DNA: TGTGCCAGCAGTTTCCTGACTAGCGTCGGGGAGCTGTTTTTT; CDR3 protein: CASSFLTSVGELFF
J gene: TRBJ2-3; clone size: -; V gene: TRBV5-1; D gene: -; CDR3 DNA: TGCGCCAGCACCCTGGACCGTCCTAGCACAGATACGCAGTATTTT; CDR3 protein: CASTLDRPSTDTQYF
J gene: TRBJ1-1; clone size: many; V gene: TRBV20-1; D gene: -; CDR3 DNA: TGCAGTGCTAGAGGAGACACCAAAGCTTTCTTT; CDR3 protein: CSARGDTKAFF
J gene: TRBJ2-7; clone size: -; V gene: TRBV21-1; D gene: -; CDR3 DNA: TGTGCCAGCAGCAAAGAGGCAACAGGGACGGAACCCTACGAGCAGTACTTC; CDR3 protein: CASSKEATGTEPYEQYF
J gene: TRBJ2-1; clone size: -; V gene: TRBV20-1; D gene: -; CDR3 DNA: TGCAGTGCTAGAGCTCTCGAATTAATGGTATCGCAGCGTGAGCAGTTCTTC; CDR3 protein: CSARALELMVSQREQFF
J gene: TRBJ2-1; clone size: many; V gene: TRBV4-1; D gene: -; CDR3 DNA: TGCGCCAGCAGCGCCAGACAGGGAGGGAGTGAGCAGTTCTTC; CDR3 protein: CASSARQGGSEQFF
J gene: TRBJ2-5; clone size: -; V gene: TRBV7-3; D gene: -; CDR3 DNA: TGTGCCAGCAGCCTCGGGGGCCCGGGCGTGGAGACCCAGTACTTC; CDR3 protein: CASSLGGPGVETQYF
J gene: TRBJ1-2; clone size: many; V gene: TRBV10-3; D gene: -; CDR3 DNA: TGTGCCATCAGTGCCGGGACCTCTACTAGGGGCTATGGCTACACCTTC; CDR3 protein: CAISAGTSTRGYGYTF
J gene: TRBJ2-3; clone size: many; V gene: TRBV25-1; D gene: TRBD2; CDR3 DNA: TGTGCCAGCAGTGAACCCACTAGCGGGAGGGCCGGGGGAGATACGCAGTATTTT; CDR3 protein: CASSEPTSGRAGGDTQYF
J gene: TRBJ2-1; clone size: few; V gene: TRBV5-1; D gene: -; CDR3 DNA: TGCGCCAGCAGCTTGGAAGTCTTCTCCTACAATGAGCAGTTCTTC; CDR3 protein: CASSLEVFSYNEQFF
J gene: TRBJ1-5; clone size: many; V gene: TRBV12-3/TRBV12-4; D gene: -; CDR3 DNA: TGTGCCAGCACCAGGGACGGGGGAAATCAGCCCCAGCATTTT; CDR3 protein: CASTRDGGNQPQHF
J gene: TRBJ1-5; clone size: many; V gene: TRBV5-1; D gene: -; CDR3 DNA: TGCGCCAGCAGCTTGTCTCCCAGGAGCCTGGATCAGCCCCAGCATTTT; CDR3 protein: CASSLSPRSLDQPQHF
J gene: TRBJ1-1; clone size: few; V gene: TRBV20-1; D gene: TRBD1; CDR3 DNA: TGCAGTGCTTCCTACAGGGGGCGCCGATTGAGTACTGAAGCTTTCTTT; CDR3 protein: CSASYRGRRLSTEAFF
J gene: TRBJ1-2; clone size: few; V gene: TRBV18; D gene: TRBD1; CDR3 DNA: TGTGCCAGCTCAGAGGGGGCCATTGGCTACACCTTC; CDR3 protein: CASSEGAIGYTF
J gene: TRBJ2-7; clone size: few; V gene: TRBV20-1; D gene: -; CDR3 DNA: TGCAGTGCTAGAGATTTTGGACGGGAGACCGAGCAGTACTTC; CDR3 protein: CSARDFGRETEQYF
J gene: TRBJ1-1; clone size: few; V gene: TRBV5-4; D gene: -; CDR3 DNA: TGTGCCAGCAGCTCCCCCCCCCCGAACACTGAAGCTTTCTTT; CDR3 protein: CASSSPPPNTEAFF
J gene: TRBJ1-1; clone size: -; V gene: TRBV15; D gene: -; CDR3 DNA: TGTGCCACCAGCAGAAGGGGGAACACTGAAGCTTTCTTT; CDR3 protein: CATSRRGNTEAFF
J gene: TRBJ2-7; clone size: -; V gene: TRBV20-1; D gene: TRBD2; CDR3 DNA: TGCAGTGCTGCCAAGTCAGCGGGAGCGGCCGGTTCCTACGAGCAGTACTTC; CDR3 protein: CSAAKSAGAAGSYEQYF
J gene: TRBJ2-7; clone size: -; V gene: TRBV3-1; D gene: TRBD2; CDR3 DNA: TGTGCCAGCAGCAAAATCCTAGCGGGAGGCGAGCAGTACTTC; CDR3 protein: CASSKILAGGEQYF
J gene: TRBJ1-2; clone size: -; V gene: TRBV6-1; D gene: -; CDR3 DNA: TGTGCCAGCAGTGAACTGTCAAACTATGGCTACACCTTC; CDR3 protein: CASSELSNYGYTF
J gene: TRBJ1-2; clone size: few; V gene: TRBV4-1; D gene: TRBD1; CDR3 DNA: TGCGCCAGCAGCCAAGATGGGTCAGGGGGTACCTATGGCTACACCTTC; CDR3 protein: CASSQDGSGGTYGYTF
J gene: TRBJ2-3; clone size: -; V gene: TRBV27; D gene: TRBD2; CDR3 DNA: TGTGCCAGCAGTTTAGCGAGCGGGAGTGGAGCCACAGATACGCAGTATTTT; CDR3 protein: CASSLASGSGATDTQYF
J gene: TRBJ2-5; clone size: -; V gene: TRBV20-1; D gene: -; CDR3 DNA: TGCAGTGCGACCCACCGGGCCCAGCGAGAGACCCAGTACTTC; CDR3 protein: CSATHRAQRETQYF
J gene: TRBJ2-1; clone size: many; V gene: TRBV12-3/TRBV12-4; D gene: -; CDR3 DNA: TGTGCCAGCAGTTGGGACACGAGCTCCTACAATGAGCAGTTCTTC; CDR3 protein: CASSWDTSSYNEQFF
J gene: TRBJ2-5; clone size: -; V gene: TRBV5-6; D gene: -; CDR3 DNA: TGTGCCAGCAGCTTATCACACCAAGAGACCCAGTACTTC; CDR3 protein: CASSLSHQETQYF
J gene: TRBJ2-1; clone size: -; V gene: TRBV7-2; D gene: -; CDR3 DNA: TGTGCCAGCAGCCCCCCTCCTCGGTACAATGAGCAGTTCTTC; CDR3 protein: CASSPPPRYNEQFF
J gene: TRBJ2-7; clone size: few; V gene: TRBV7-8; D gene: -; CDR3 DNA: TGTGCCAGCAGCCCCAGGGGGGTCCTTAACGAGCAGTACTTC; CDR3 protein: CASSPRGVLNEQYF
J gene: TRBJ2-3; clone size: many; V gene: TRBV4-2; D gene: -; CDR3 DNA: TGTGCCAGCAGCACCCTGGCGGACCTAAGCACAGATACGCAGTATTTT; CDR3 protein: CASSTLADLSTDTQYF
J gene: TRBJ2-7; clone size: -; V gene: TRBV15; D gene: TRBD1; CDR3 DNA: TGTGCCACCAGCAGAGCCAGGGGGTACGAGCAGTACTTC; CDR3 protein: CATSRARGYEQYF
J gene: TRBJ2-1; clone size: -; V gene: TRBV5-1; D gene: -; CDR3 DNA: TGCGCCAGCAGCTTGGGAGTCCCTCGACCATCCTACAATGAGCAGTTCTTC; CDR3 protein: CASSLGVPRPSYNEQFF
J gene: TRBJ2-7; clone size: -; V gene: TRBV7-2; D gene: -; CDR3 DNA: TGTGCCAGCAGCTTATCCATCGGGCTCTACGAGCAGTACTTC; CDR3 protein: CASSLSIGLYEQYF
J gene: TRBJ2-5; clone size: few; V gene: TRBV14; D gene: -; CDR3 DNA: TGTGCCAGCAGTCCTGTGAACCTCTGGTACCAAGAGACCCAGTACTTC; CDR3 protein: CASSPVNLWYQETQYF
J gene: TRBJ1-6; clone size: many; V gene: TRBV3-1; D gene: -; CDR3 DNA: TGTGCCAGCAGCCGCGGACAGTGGAATTCACCCCTCCACTTT; CDR3 protein: CASSRGQWNSPLHF
J gene: TRBJ2-7; clone size: -; V gene: TRBV5-1; D gene: -; CDR3 DNA: TGCGCCAGCAGCCCCGGGATCCTGAACTACGAGCAGTACTTC; CDR3 protein: CASSPGILNYEQYF
J gene: TRBJ2-4; clone size: many; V gene: TRBV29-1; D gene: -; CDR3 DNA: TGCAGCGTGGCCGTCAGAGGCATTCAGTACTTC; CDR3 protein: CSVAVRGIQYF
J gene: TRBJ2-5; clone size: -; V gene: TRBV29-1; D gene: -; CDR3 DNA: TGCAGCGTTAACGGTTCTCCGGGGGGCCGGGGGACCCAGTACTTC; CDR3 protein: CSVNGSPGGRGTQYF
J gene: TRBJ2-5; clone size: few; V gene: TRBV7-3; D gene: TRBD2; CDR3 DNA: TGTGCCAGCAGCTTAGGACTAGCGGGATTCCAAGAGACCCAGTACTTC; CDR3 protein: CASSLGLAGFQETQYF
J gene: TRBJ1-2; clone size: many; V gene: TRBV24-1; D gene: -; CDR3 DNA: TGTGCCACCAGCCCGACAGATACTAACTATGGCTACACCTTC; CDR3 protein: CATSPTDTNYGYTF